In this sample, the clone carrying this T cell receptor beta chain turned up a few times. Its antigen remains unidentified. The data originate from a study of T-cell memory formation after mild COVID-19. As for the study in general: In these data, TCR clusters were largely donor specific.

The V gene lost 5 bases and the J gene lost 4 bases, with 19 bases spanning the gap. The germline CDR1 and CDR2 sequences are SGHDT and YYEEEE. This CDR3 region has 15 residues. The 5'RACE method, run with constant-segment primers, produced TCR alpha and TCR beta cDNA libraries (carrying sample barcodes and UMIs). TCRdb reprocessed the 5' RACE reads via MiXCR and lists one record per CDR3 protein. The sample yields 530,000 or so distinct CDR3 sequences, 17% seen once. Notes on the study in general: Later expanders leaned CD4+, whereas day 15 to 85 contracting clones were balanced CD4/CD8.

The gene calls are TRBV5-6 and TRBJ2-7; TRBD1 might be the D (6 bases). Sequenced material: PBMCs or a T cell subset sorted from them (not recorded which). This sequence originates from an adult woman who had mild COVID-19 (a few samples of this study predate the infection). Cell type and time point are not known. CDR3 in DNA: TGTGCCAGCAGTCAGGACAGCCGACGGTTTTACGAGCAGTACTTC. Encoded protein: CASSQDSRRFYEQYF.